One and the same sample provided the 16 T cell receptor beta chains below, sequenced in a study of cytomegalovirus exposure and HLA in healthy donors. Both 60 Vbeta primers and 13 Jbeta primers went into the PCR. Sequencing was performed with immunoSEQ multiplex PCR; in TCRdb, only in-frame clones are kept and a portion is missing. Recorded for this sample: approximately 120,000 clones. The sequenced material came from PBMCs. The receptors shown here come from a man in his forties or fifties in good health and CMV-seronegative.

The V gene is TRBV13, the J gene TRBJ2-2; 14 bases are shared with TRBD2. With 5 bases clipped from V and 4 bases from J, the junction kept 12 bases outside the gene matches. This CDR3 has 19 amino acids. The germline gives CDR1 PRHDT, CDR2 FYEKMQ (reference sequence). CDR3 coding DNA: TGTGCCAGCAGCCCAGGGCCGACTAGCGGGAGGGCCCGCACCGGGGAGCTGTTTTTT. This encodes CASSPGPTSGRARTGELFF.

The CDR3 spells CASNSGGGRSGYTF. CDR3 DNA: TGTGCCAGCAACTCCGGGGGAGGGCGTAGTGGCTACACCTTC. The chain links TRBV13 to TRBJ1-2; D is perhaps TRBD1 (5 bases). Germline V gene data show CDR1 as PRHDT and CDR2 as FYEKMQ (reference sequence). The CDR3 runs to 14 residues. Trimming removed 7 bases at V and 7 bases at J, with 19 bases between.

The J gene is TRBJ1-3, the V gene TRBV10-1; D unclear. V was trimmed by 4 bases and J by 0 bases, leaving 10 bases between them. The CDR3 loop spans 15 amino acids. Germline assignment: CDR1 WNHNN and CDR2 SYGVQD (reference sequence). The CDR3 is CASSGAGCSGNTIYF. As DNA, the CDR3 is TGCGCCAGCAGTGGAGCCGGGTGCTCTGGAAACACCATATATTTT.

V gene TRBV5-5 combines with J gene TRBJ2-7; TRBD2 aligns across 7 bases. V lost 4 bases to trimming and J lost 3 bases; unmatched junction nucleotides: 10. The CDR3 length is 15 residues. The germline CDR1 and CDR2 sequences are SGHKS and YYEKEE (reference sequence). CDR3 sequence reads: CASSIGLEFIYEQYF. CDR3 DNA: TGTGCCAGCAGCATTGGACTAGAATTTATCTACGAGCAGTACTTC.

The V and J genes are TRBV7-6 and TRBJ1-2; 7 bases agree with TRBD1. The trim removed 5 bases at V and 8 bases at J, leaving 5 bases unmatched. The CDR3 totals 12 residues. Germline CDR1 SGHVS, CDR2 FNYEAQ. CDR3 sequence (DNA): TGTGCCAGCAGCACAGGGGATCTAGGCTACACCTTC. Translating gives CASSTGDLGYTF.

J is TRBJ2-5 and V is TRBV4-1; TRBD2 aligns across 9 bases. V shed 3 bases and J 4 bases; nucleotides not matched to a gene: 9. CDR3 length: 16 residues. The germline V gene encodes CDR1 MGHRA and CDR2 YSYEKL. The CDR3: CASSHRLAERAETQYF. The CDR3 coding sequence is TGCGCCAGCAGCCACCGACTAGCGGAGAGGGCAGAGACCCAGTACTTC.

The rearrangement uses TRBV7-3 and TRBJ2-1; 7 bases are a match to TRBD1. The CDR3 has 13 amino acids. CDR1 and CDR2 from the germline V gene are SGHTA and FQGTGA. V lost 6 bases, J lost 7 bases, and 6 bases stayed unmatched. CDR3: CASSTGTENEQFF. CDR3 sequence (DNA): TGTGCCAGCAGTACCGGGACAGAAAATGAGCAGTTCTTC.

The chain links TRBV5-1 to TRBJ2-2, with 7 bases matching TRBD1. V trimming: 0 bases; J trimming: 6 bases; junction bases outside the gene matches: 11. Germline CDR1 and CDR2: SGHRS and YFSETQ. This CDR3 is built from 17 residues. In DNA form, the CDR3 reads TGCGCCAGCAGCTTGGAGGGGACAGCAAGGGGTTCCGGGGAGCTGTTTTTT. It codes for CASSLEGTARGSGELFF.

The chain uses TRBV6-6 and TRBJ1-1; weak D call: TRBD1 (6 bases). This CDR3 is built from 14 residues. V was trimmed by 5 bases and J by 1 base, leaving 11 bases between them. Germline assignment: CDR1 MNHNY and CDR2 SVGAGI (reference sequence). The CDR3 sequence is CASSPDSWNTEAFF. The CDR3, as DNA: TGTGCCAGCAGTCCGGACAGCTGGAACACTGAAGCTTTCTTT.

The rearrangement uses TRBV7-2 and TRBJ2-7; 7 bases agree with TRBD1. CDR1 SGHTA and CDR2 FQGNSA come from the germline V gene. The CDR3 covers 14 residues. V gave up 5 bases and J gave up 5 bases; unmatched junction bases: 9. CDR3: CASSPPGQVDEQYF. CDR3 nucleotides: TGTGCCAGCAGCCCCCCCGGACAGGTGGACGAGCAGTACTTC.

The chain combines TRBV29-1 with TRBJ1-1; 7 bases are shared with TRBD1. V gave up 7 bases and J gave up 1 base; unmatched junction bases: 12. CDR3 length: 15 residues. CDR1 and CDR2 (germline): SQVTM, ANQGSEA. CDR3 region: CSAPRQGLGNTEAFF. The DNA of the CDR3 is TGCAGCGCCCCCCGACAGGGATTAGGGAACACTGAAGCTTTCTTT.

The CDR3: CASSYGYGNEQFF. Written as DNA, the CDR3 is TGTGCCAGCAGCTATGGATACGGGAATGAGCAGTTCTTC. The V and J genes are TRBV11-3 and TRBJ2-1; the D is unclear. The V end was cut by 4 bases, the J end by 7 bases, with 11 bases between. The germline gives CDR1 SGHNT, CDR2 YENEEA. This CDR3 comprises 13 residues.

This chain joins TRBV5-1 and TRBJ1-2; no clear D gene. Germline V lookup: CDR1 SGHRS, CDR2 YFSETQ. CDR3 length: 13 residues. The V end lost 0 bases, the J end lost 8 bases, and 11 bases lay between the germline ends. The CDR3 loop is CASSLGAPKGYTF. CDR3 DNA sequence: TGCGCCAGCAGCTTGGGGGCCCCGAAGGGCTACACCTTC.

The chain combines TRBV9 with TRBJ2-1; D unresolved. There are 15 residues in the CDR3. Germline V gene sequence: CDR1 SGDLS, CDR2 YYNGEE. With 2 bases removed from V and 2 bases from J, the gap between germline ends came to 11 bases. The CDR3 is CASSVERYAYNEQFF. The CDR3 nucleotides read TGTGCCAGCAGCGTGGAGCGTTATGCCTACAATGAGCAGTTCTTC.

CDR3: CAWSSGQGAYGYTF. The CDR3 region has the DNA TGTGCCTGGAGTTCGGGACAGGGGGCATATGGCTACACCTTC. The chain recombines TRBV30 with TRBJ1-2; 12 bases align to TRBD1. Germline assignment: CDR1 GTSNPN and CDR2 SVGIG (reference sequence). The CDR3 loop spans 14 amino acids. Unmatched junction bases numbered 3, after V lost 2 bases and J lost 5 bases.

The CDR3: CASSPTGVTGKLFF. For the CDR3, the DNA is TGTGCCAGCTCACCAACCGGGGTCACGGGCAAACTGTTTTTT. The rearrangement uses TRBV18 and TRBJ1-4, with D unresolved. The CDR3 length is 14 residues. The V end was cut by 2 bases, the J end by 11 bases, with 15 bases between. Germline loops: CDR1 KGHSH, CDR2 LQKENI.